These 28 T cell receptor beta chains were sequenced from one sample in a study of CD8 T cells in ankylosing spondylitis. TCRdb reprocessed the 5' RACE reads with MiXCR, giving one entry per CDR3 protein. In the table there are approximately 110,000 distinct CDR3 sequences, 24% of which are singletons. The sample comprised synovial fluid, either unsorted or a sorted T cell fraction (not recorded which). These TCRs come from a male donor with ankylosing spondylitis.

This clonotype was observed many times. The chain links TRBV27 to TRBJ2-5, with D perhaps matching TRBD2 (5 bases). The germline V gene encodes CDR1 MNHEY and CDR2 SMNVEV (reference sequence). CDR3 length: 13 residues. Trimming left V 5 bases short and J 2 bases short, with 9 bases between. CDR3 region: CASSSRDQETQYF. CDR3 coding DNA: TGTGCCAGCAGTAGCCGGGATCAAGAGACCCAGTACTTC.

The V gene is TRBV20-1, the J gene TRBJ2-3; TRBD2 agrees at 9 bases. There are 18 residues in the CDR3. The V and J ends lost 0 bases and 1 base, in that order; junction bases with no gene match: 11. Germline V gene sequence: CDR1 DFQATT, CDR2 SNEGSKA (reference sequence). CDR3: CSARDLSGSGAGTDTQYF. CDR3 nucleotide sequence: TGCAGTGCTAGAGATCTTAGCGGGAGTGGTGCCGGCACAGATACGCAGTATTTT.

This clonotype was observed a few times. This sequence joins TRBV6-4 and TRBJ2-3, with 10 bases matching TRBD2. J was trimmed by 5 bases and V by 6 bases; bases with no gene match: 8. The CDR3 has 15 residues. The germline V gene has CDR1 MRHNA and CDR2 SNTAGT. The CDR3 nucleotides are TGTGCCAGCAGCGAGCGGGAGGGCCTTCTAGATACGCAGTATTTT. This codes for CASSEREGLLDTQYF.

J is TRBJ2-3 and V is TRBV11-2; perhaps TRBD1 as D (6 bases). In germline, CDR1 is SGHAT, CDR2 FQNNGV. CDR3 length: 17 amino acids. Trimming took off 2 bases at V and 4 bases at J, with 19 bases between the two ends. CDR3 sequence reads: CASSLRTVTGLADTQYF. As DNA, the CDR3 is TGTGCCAGCAGCTTACGGACCGTAACAGGGTTGGCAGATACGCAGTATTTT.

V is TRBV20-1 and J is TRBJ2-7; 11 bases align to TRBD2. From germline, CDR1 is DFQATT and CDR2 SNEGSKA (reference sequence). The ends lost 6 bases at V and 2 bases at J; junction bases unmatched: 6. The CDR3 is 14 residues long. CDR3 loop: CSAPLAGVTYEQYF. The CDR3 nucleotides read TGCAGTGCCCCACTAGCGGGGGTTACCTACGAGCAGTACTTC.

This clonotype was seen repeatedly, ten times or more. The chain links TRBV7-8 to TRBJ1-5; no clear D gene. Germline V CDR1 and CDR2: SGHVS, FQNEAQ. Deletions cut 2 bases from V and 0 bases from J, with 5 bases between. This CDR3 has 14 amino acids. CDR3 in amino acids: CASSLRGSNQPQHF. In nucleotides, the CDR3 is TGTGCCAGCAGCTTACGAGGTAGCAATCAGCCCCAGCATTTT.

The rearrangement joins TRBV5-1 to TRBJ2-2; the match to TRBD2 covers 10 bases. The CDR3 has 16 residues. The ends lost 1 base at V and 6 bases at J; junction bases unmatched: 6. Germline-derived CDR1 and CDR2 are SGHRS and YFSETQ. The DNA of the CDR3 is TGCGCCAGCAGCTTGCCCAGCGGGAGGGGTTCCGGGGAGCTGTTTTTT. This encodes CASSLPSGRGSGELFF.

This clonotype came up a few times. The rearrangement uses TRBV2 and TRBJ2-1; 12 positions match TRBD2. With V trimmed by 3 bases and J by 4 bases, 16 bases remained unmatched. CDR1 and CDR2 (germline): SNHLY, FYNNEI. The CDR3 covers 20 residues. CDR3 sequence: CASSDRLAGGFGVGYNEQFF. The CDR3 DNA follows: TGTGCCAGCAGTGACCGGCTAGCGGGAGGGTTTGGGGTGGGTTACAATGAGCAGTTCTTC. The full variable domain, rest sourced from reference TRBV2 and TRBJ2-1, is EPEVTQTPSHQVTQMGQEVILRCVPISNHLYFYWYRQILGQKVEFLVSFYNNEISEKSEIFDDQFSVERPDGSNFTLKIRSTKLEDSAMYFCASSDRLAGGFGVGYNEQFFGPGTRLTVL.

The table lists this clonotype with many counts. The chain uses TRBV2 and TRBJ1-5; D gene unclear. Trimming left V 0 bases short and J 0 bases short, with 15 bases between. The length of the CDR3 is 18 residues. Per the germline V gene, CDR1 is SNHLY and CDR2 is FYNNEI. CDR3 region: CASSEALHSTYSNQPQHF. The CDR3 coding sequence is TGTGCCAGCAGTGAAGCGCTTCACAGCACCTATAGCAATCAGCCCCAGCATTTT.

The chain carries TRBV6-5 and TRBJ1-5; D might be TRBD1 (6 bases). Trimming shortened V by 6 bases and J by 0 bases, and 15 bases separated the two germline ends. Germline V gene lookup returns CDR1 MNHEY and CDR2 SVGAGI. There are 16 residues in the CDR3. DNA for the CDR3: TGTGCCAGCAGATTAAGACAGGCCGATAGCAATCAGCCCCAGCATTTT. The encoded protein is CASRLRQADSNQPQHF.

Comments on this clonotype: It is unclear where the CDR3 begins or ends on the DNA, so no DNA is shown, and the CDR3 is as TCRdb lists it. The chain recombines TRBV11-2 with TRBJ2-2. The germline V gene has CDR1 SGHAT and CDR2 FQNNGV. The CDR3 contains 16 residues when both ends are counted. The chain's CDR3 is CASSLSHQNTGELFFF.

The table lists this clonotype with a count of one. V usage is TRBV11-2 and J usage is TRBJ2-5; unclear D gene. This CDR3 is built from 14 residues. Between the trimmed V and J ends, which lost 1 base and 5 bases, there was a span of 11 bases. Germline assignment: CDR1 SGHAT and CDR2 FQNNGV. The CDR3 DNA is TGTGCCAGCAGCTTAGGCGTGGTGCGCGAGACCCAGTACTTC. It specifies CASSLGVVRETQYF.

The sample holds a few counts of this clonotype. This chain connects TRBV20-1 to TRBJ1-4; D not certain. CDR3 length: 14 residues. CDR1 and CDR2 from the germline V gene are DFQATT and SNEGSKA (reference sequence). V gave up 4 bases and J gave up 2 bases, with 11 bases separating them. This CDR3 reads CSATRDWTNEKLFF. For the CDR3, the DNA is TGCAGTGCTACCCGGGATTGGACTAATGAAAAACTGTTTTTT.

Sample share makes this clonotype medium-sized (0.01 to 0.1%). This chain connects TRBV14 to TRBJ2-3; D uncertain. CDR3 length: 17 residues. Trimming removed 0 bases from V and 2 bases from J, with 15 bases in between. From germline, CDR1 is SGHDN and CDR2 FVKESK. CDR3 in amino acids: CASSQDSRRFFTDTQYF. CDR3 bases: TGTGCCAGCAGCCAAGATTCTCGGAGATTTTTCACAGATACGCAGTATTTT.

The table lists this clonotype with many counts. V usage is TRBV15 and J usage is TRBJ1-2; D is perhaps TRBD1 (6 bases). V lost 1 base and J lost 3, with 18 bases in between. The CDR3 contains 17 residues. Germline assignment: CDR1 LNHNV and CDR2 YYDKDF (reference sequence). Here the CDR3 reads CATSRGLTGGGDYGYTF. CDR3 in DNA: TGTGCCACCAGCAGAGGATTAACAGGAGGGGGAGACTATGGCTACACCTTC.

This clonotype occurred many times. The V and J genes are TRBV7-2 and TRBJ2-1; perhaps D is TRBD1 or TRBD2 (5 bases each). The CDR3 length is 14 residues. Germline V CDR1 and CDR2: SGHTA, FQGNSA. The ends were cut back, 6 bases at V and 11 bases at J, with 20 bases in the middle. The CDR3 DNA follows: TGTGCCAGCAGACCCGGGACCAATGAACGGAAGCAGTTCTTC. This codes for CASRPGTNERKQFF.

This clonotype was recorded a few times. This chain links TRBV25-1 with TRBJ2-7, with a tentative D call TRBD1 (5 bases). The CDR3 is made up of 16 amino acids. Trimming cost V 4 bases and J 4 bases, with 20 bases left between them. Germline CDR1 reads MGHDK; CDR2 reads SYGVNS. CDR3 sequence reads: CASSAFGALTGYEQYV. DNA of the CDR3: TGTGCCAGCAGTGCCTTTGGGGCCCTTACAGGATACGAGCAGTACGTC.

V is TRBV20-1 and J is TRBJ1-3; 8 bases align to TRBD1. The CDR3 has 13 amino acids. The trim removed 6 bases at V and 4 bases at J, leaving 5 bases unmatched. CDR1 DFQATT and CDR2 SNEGSKA come from the germline V gene (reference sequence). Here the CDR3 reads CSALYRGGNTIYF. The CDR3 region has the DNA TGCAGTGCCCTCTACAGGGGGGGAAACACCATATATTTT.

The sample holds many counts of this clonotype. This rearrangement joins TRBV7-8 to TRBJ1-1; D is unclear. V was pared by 7 bases and J by 10 bases, with 16 bases between. Germline CDR1 is SGHVS and CDR2 is FQNEAQ. The CDR3 loop spans 12 amino acids. CDR3 protein: CASNQEGGSAFF. CDR3 bases: TGTGCCAGCAACCAAGAAGGCGGGTCAGCTTTCTTT.

This clonotype has ten or more counts. The rearrangement joins TRBV20-1 to TRBJ2-7; TRBD1 matches at 7 bases. In germline, CDR1 is DFQATT, CDR2 SNEGSKA (reference sequence). CDR3 length equals 15 residues. J gave up 3 bases and V 3 bases, and 11 bases lay outside the gene matches. The CDR3 nucleotides are TGCAGTGCTAGTGGTCAAAACAGGGGCGACTACGAGCAGTACTTC. Amino acids: CSASGQNRGDYEQYF.

Only a few counts were recorded for this clonotype. V is TRBV15 and J is TRBJ2-7; possible D gene TRBD2, 5 bases. The CDR3 runs to 13 residues. Germline CDR1 is LNHNV and CDR2 is YYDKDF (reference sequence). Trimming pared 0 bases from V and 3 bases from J, leaving 6 bases between. The CDR3 DNA is TGTGCCACCAGCAGAGAGGGGAGCTACGAGCAGTACGTC. Residues: CATSREGSYEQYV.

The sample holds many counts of this clonotype. The chain links TRBV6-2 or TRBV6-3 to TRBJ2-3, with D unresolved. V lost 3 bases, J lost 3 bases, and 4 bases lay in between. The germline V gene has CDR1 MNHEY and CDR2 SVGEGT. The CDR3 spans 12 residues. The CDR3 sequence is CASSYPTDTQYF. In DNA form, the CDR3 reads TGTGCCAGCAGTTATCCTACAGATACGCAGTATTTT.

V and J are TRBV10-3 and TRBJ2-7; 7 positions match TRBD1. There are 15 residues in the CDR3. Unmatched junction bases numbered 5, after V lost 3 bases and J lost 0 bases. CDR1 and CDR2 from the germline V gene are ENHRY and SYGVKD. This CDR3 is CAISEKGGGSYEQYF. CDR3 bases: TGTGCCATCAGTGAAAAAGGGGGCGGCTCCTACGAGCAGTACTTC.

Only a few counts were recorded for this clonotype. This chain uses TRBV29-1 with TRBJ2-3; D might be TRBD1 (6 bases). Trimming took off 7 bases at V and 8 bases at J, with 16 bases between the two ends. The CDR3 is 12 residues long. CDR1 and CDR2 (germline): SQVTM, ANQGSEA. CDR3 coding DNA: TGCAGCGCGGTCCGGACAGCCGGTACGCAGTATTTT. Translating gives CSAVRTAGTQYF.

The chain joins TRBV24-1 to TRBJ2-3; 12 bases are a match to TRBD2. Looked up from germline, CDR1 is KGHDR and CDR2 is SFDVKD. The CDR3 loop spans 17 amino acids. The V and J ends lost 4 bases and 6 bases, in that order; junction bases with no gene match: 10. The CDR3 DNA is TGTGCCACCAGTGAGCGGGGACTAGCGGGTCCTAGGGATACGCAGTATTTT. It specifies CATSERGLAGPRDTQYF.

The J gene is TRBJ2-1, the V gene TRBV7-2, with 11 bases fitting TRBD2. Per the germline V gene, CDR1 is SGHTA and CDR2 is FQGNSA. The V segment lost 2 bases and the J segment 2 bases; nucleotides outside the gene matches: 5. The CDR3 contains 17 residues. Here the CDR3 DNA reads TGTGCCAGCAGCTTACGCCGTAGCGGGAGGGCCTACAATGAGCAGTTCTTC. As protein: CASSLRRSGRAYNEQFF.

The table lists this clonotype with a few counts. The chain couples TRBV10-3 to TRBJ2-7; 9 bases map to TRBD1. The germline gives CDR1 ENHRY, CDR2 SYGVKD. J gave up 4 bases and V 10 bases, and 8 bases lay outside the gene matches. CDR3 length equals 13 residues. CDR3 loop: CATGSTGGYEQYV. DNA for the CDR3: TGTGCCACGGGATCGACAGGGGGATACGAGCAGTACGTC.

DNA of the CDR3: TGTGCCACCAGTGATCCGACGACAGGGGGAGAGACCCAGTACTTC. This codes for CATSDPTTGGETQYF. The V and J genes are TRBV24-1 and TRBJ2-5, with 9 bases fitting TRBD1. After removal of 3 bases from V and 4 bases from J, the junction contained 5 bases not matched to a gene. Germline values: CDR1 KGHDR, CDR2 SFDVKD. This CDR3 contains 15 residues.